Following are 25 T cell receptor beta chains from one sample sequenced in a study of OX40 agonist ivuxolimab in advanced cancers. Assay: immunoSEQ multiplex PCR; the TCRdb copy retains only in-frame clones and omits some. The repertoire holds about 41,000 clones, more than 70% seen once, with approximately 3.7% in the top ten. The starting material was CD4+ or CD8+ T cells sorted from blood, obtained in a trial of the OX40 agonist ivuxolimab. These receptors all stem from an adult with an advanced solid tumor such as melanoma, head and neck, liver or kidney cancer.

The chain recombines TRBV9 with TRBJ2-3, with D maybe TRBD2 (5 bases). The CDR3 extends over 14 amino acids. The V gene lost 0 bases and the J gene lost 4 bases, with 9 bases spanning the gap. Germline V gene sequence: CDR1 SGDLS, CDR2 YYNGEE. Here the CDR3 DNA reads TGTGCCAGCAGCGTAGAAATACTAGCAGATACGCAGTATTTT. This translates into CASSVEILADTQYF.

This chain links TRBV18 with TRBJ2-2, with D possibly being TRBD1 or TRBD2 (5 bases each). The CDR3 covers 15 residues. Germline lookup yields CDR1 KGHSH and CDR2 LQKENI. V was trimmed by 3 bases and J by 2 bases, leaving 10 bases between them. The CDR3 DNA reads TGTGCCAGCTCACCGGGGACGGTCAACACCGGGGAGCTGTTTTTT. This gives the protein CASSPGTVNTGELFF. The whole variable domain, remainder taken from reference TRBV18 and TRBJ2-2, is NAGVMQNPRHLVRRRGQEARLRCSPMKGHSHVYWYRQLPEEGLKFMVYLQKENIIDESGMPKERFSAEFPKEGPSILRIQQVVRGDSAAYFCASSPGTVNTGELFFGEGSRLTVL.

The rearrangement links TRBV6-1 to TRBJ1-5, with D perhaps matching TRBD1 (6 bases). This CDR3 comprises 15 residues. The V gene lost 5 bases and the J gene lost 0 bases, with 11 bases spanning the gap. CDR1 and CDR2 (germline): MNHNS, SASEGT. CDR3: CASSFTGNSNQPQHF. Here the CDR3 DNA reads TGTGCCAGCAGTTTTACAGGGAATAGCAATCAGCCCCAGCATTTT.

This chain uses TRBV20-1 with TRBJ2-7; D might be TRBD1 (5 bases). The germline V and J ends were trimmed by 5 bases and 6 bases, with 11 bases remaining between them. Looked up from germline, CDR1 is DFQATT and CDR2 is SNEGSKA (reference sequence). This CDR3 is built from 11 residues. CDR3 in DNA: TGCAGTGCTCTACAGGTACGCGAGCAGTACTTC. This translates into CSALQVREQYF.

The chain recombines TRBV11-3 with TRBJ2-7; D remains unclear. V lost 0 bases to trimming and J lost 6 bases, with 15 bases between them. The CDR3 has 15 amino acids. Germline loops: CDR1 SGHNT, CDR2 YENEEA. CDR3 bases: TGTGCCAGCAGCTTAGAGGCTAGTACACACTCCGAGCAGTACTTC. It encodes CASSLEASTHSEQYF.

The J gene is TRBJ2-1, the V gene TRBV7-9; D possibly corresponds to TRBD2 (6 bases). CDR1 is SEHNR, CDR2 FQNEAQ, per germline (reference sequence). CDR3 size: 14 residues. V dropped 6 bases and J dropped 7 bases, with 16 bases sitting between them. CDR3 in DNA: TGTGCCAGCAGGATTGGAGGTGCGGGGAATGAGCAGTTCTTC. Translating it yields CASRIGGAGNEQFF.

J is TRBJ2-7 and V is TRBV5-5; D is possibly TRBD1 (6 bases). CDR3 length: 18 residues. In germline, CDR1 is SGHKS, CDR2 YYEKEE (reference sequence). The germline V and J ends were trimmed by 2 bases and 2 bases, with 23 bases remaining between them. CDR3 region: CASSFRGRSVYPPYEQYF. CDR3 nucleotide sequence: TGTGCCAGCAGCTTCAGGGGAAGGTCCGTATACCCCCCCTACGAGCAGTACTTC. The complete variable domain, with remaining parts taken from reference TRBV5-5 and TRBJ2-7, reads DAGVTQSPTHLIKTRGQQVTLRCSPISGHKSVSWYQQVLGQGPQFIFQYYEKEERGRGNFPDRFSARQFPNYSSELNVNALLLGDSALYLCASSFRGRSVYPPYEQYFGPGTRLTVT.

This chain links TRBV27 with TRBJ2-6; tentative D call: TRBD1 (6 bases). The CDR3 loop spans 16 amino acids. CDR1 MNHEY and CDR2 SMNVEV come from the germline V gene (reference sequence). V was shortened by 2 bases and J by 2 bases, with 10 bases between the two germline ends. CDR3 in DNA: TGTGCCAGCAGTTTACTCACAGGGCCTGGGGCCAACGTCCTGACTTTC. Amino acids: CASSLLTGPGANVLTF.

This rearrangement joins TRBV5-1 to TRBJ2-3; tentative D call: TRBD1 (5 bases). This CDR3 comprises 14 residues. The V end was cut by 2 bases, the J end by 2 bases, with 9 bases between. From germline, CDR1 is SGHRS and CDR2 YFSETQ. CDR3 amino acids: CASSLRQFTDTQYF. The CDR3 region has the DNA TGCGCCAGCAGCTTACGACAGTTCACAGATACGCAGTATTTT. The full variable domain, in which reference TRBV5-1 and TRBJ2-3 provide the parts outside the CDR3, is KAGVTQTPRYLIKTRGQQVTLSCSPISGHRSVSWYQQTPGQGLQFLFEYFSETQRNKGNFPGRFSGRQFSNSRSEMNVSTLELGDSALYLCASSLRQFTDTQYFGPGTRLTVL.

CDR3 sequence: CASSPGGVVTEAFF. For the CDR3, the DNA is TGTGCCAGCAGCCCAGGAGGGGTAGTAACTGAAGCTTTCTTT. The chain joins TRBV11-3 to TRBJ1-1; weak D call: TRBD1 (5 bases). This CDR3 is built from 14 residues. Deletions cut 5 bases from V and 5 bases from J, with 15 bases between. Germline V gene sequence: CDR1 SGHNT, CDR2 YENEEA.

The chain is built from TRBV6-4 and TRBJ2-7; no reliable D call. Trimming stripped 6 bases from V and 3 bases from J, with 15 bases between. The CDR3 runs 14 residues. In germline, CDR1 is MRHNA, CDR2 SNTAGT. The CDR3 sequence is CASRALRKYYEQYF. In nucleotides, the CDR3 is TGTGCCAGCAGGGCCCTCCGAAAATACTACGAGCAGTACTTC.

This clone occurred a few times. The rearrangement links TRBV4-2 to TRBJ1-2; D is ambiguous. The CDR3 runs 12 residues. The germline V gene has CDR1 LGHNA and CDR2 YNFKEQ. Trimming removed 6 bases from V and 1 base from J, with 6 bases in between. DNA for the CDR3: TGTGCCAGCAGGGATTTTAACTATGGCTACACCTTC. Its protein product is CASRDFNYGYTF.

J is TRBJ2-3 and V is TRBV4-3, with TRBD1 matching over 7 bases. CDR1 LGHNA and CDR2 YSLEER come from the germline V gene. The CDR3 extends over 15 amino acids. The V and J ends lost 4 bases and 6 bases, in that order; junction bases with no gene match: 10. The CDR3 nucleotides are TGCGCCAGCAGCCTGGCGGCGACAGGGAGCGATACGCAGTATTTT. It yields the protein CASSLAATGSDTQYF.

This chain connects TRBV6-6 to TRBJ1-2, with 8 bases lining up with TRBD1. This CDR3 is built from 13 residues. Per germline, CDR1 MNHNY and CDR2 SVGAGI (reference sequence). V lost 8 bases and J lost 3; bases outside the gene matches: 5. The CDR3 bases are TGTGCCAGCGGACAGGGTTTAGACTATGGCTACACCTTC. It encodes CASGQGLDYGYTF.

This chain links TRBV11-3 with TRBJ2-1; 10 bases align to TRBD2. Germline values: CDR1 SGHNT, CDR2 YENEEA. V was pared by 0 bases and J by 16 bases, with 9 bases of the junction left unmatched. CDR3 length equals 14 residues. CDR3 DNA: TGTGCCAGCAGCTTAGATCGGGCTAGCGGGAGTTTTTTCTTC. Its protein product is CASSLDRASGSFFF.

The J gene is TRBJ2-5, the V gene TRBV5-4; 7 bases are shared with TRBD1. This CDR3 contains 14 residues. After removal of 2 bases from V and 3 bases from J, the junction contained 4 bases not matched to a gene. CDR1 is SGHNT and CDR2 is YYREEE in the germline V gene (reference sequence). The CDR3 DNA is TGTGCCAGCAGCTTAGGGACAGAAGAAGAGACCCAGTACTTC. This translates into CASSLGTEEETQYF.

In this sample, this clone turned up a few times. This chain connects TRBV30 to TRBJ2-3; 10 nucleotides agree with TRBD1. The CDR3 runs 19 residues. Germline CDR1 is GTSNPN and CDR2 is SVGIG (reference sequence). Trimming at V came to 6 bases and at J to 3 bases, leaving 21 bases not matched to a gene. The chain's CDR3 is CACTEPSWSRDRGTDTQYF. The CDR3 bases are TGTGCCTGTACCGAGCCCTCGTGGAGCCGGGACAGGGGAACAGATACGCAGTATTTT.

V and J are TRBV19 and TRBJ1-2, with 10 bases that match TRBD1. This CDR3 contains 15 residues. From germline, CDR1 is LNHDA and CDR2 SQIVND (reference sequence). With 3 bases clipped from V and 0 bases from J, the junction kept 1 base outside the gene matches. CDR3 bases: TGTGCCAGTAGTATGGGGACAGGGGCTAACTATGGCTACACCTTC. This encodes CASSMGTGANYGYTF. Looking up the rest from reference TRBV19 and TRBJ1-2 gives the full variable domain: DGGITQSPKYLFRKEGQNVTLSCEQNLNHDAMYWYRQDPGQGLRLIYYSQIVNDFQKGDIAEGYSVSREKKESFPLTVTSAQKNPTAFYLCASSMGTGANYGYTFGSGTRLTVV.

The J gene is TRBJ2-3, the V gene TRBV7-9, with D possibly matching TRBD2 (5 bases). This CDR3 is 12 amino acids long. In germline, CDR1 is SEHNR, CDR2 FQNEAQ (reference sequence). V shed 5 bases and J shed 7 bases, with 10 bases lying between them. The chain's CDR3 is CASSPTGNTQYF. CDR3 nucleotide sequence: TGTGCCAGCAGCCCAACGGGGAATACGCAGTATTTT.

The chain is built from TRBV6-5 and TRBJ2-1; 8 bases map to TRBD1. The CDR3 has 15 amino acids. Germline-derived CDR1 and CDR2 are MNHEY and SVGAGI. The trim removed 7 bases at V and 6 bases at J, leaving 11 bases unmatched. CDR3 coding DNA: TGTGCCAGCATTCCTACCGGGACAGGCCGCAATGAGCAGTTCTTC. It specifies CASIPTGTGRNEQFF.

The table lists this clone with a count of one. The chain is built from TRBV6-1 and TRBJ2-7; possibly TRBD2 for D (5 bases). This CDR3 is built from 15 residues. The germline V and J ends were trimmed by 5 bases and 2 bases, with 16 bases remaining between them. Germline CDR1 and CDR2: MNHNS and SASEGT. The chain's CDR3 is CASSSREGRPYEQYF. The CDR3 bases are TGTGCCAGCAGTAGTAGAGAGGGCCGCCCCTACGAGCAGTACTTC.

CDR3 nucleotides: TGTGCCAGCAGCCCATTAGTGACTAGCACAGATACGCAGTATTTT. Residues: CASSPLVTSTDTQYF. The chain combines TRBV5-4 with TRBJ2-3; D gene ambiguous. The CDR3 runs to 15 residues. Trimming pared 4 bases from V and 0 bases from J, leaving 12 bases between. Germline V lookup: CDR1 SGHNT, CDR2 YYREEE (reference sequence).

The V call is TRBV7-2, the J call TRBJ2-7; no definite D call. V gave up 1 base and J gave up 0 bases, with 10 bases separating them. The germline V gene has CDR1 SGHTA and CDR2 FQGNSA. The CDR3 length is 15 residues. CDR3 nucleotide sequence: TGTGCCAGCAGCTTAGTTGCCCTAGACTCCTACGAGCAGTACTTC. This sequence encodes CASSLVALDSYEQYF.

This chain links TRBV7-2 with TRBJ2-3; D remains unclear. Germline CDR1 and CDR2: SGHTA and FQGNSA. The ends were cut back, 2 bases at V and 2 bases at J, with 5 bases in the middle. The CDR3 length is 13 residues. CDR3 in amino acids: CASSLWVTDTQYF. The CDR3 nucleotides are TGTGCCAGCAGCTTATGGGTCACAGATACGCAGTATTTT.

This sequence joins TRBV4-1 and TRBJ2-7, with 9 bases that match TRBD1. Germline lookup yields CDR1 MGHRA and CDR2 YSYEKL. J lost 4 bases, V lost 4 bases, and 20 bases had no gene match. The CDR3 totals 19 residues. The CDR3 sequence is CASSPLTGQGIKNWYEQYF. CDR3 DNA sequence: TGCGCCAGCAGCCCCCTGACGGGACAGGGCATTAAGAACTGGTACGAGCAGTACTTC.